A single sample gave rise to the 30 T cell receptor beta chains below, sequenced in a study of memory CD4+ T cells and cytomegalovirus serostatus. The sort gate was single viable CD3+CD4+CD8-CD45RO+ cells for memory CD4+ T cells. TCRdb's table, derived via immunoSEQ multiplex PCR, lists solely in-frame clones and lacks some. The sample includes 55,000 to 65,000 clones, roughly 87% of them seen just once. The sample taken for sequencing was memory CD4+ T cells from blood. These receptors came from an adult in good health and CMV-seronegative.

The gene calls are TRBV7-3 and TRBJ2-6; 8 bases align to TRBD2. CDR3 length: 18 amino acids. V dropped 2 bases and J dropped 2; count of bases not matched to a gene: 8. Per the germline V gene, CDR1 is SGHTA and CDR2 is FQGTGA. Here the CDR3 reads CASSLQSGTSTGANVLTF. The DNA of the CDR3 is TGTGCCAGCAGCTTACAGTCCGGGACTAGTACTGGGGCCAACGTCCTGACTTTC.

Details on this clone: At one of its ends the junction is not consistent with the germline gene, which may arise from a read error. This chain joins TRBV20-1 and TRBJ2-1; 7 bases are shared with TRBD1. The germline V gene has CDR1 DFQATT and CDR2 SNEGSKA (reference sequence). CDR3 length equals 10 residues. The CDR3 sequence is CSAPGTVGLF. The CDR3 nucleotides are TGCAGTGCGCCCGGGACAGTTGGCCTCTTC.

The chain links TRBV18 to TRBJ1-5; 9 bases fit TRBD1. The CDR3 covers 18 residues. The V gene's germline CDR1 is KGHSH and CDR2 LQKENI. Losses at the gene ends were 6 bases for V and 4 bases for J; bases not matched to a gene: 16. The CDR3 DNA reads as TGTGCCAGCTCCCGACGATCTGTACCGGGACAGGGAAATCAGCCCCAGCATTTT. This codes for CASSRRSVPGQGNQPQHF.

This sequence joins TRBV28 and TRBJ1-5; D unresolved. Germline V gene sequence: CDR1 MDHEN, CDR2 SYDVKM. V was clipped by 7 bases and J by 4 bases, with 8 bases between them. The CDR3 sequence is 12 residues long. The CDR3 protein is CASTVGNQPQHF. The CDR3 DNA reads TGTGCCAGCACCGTGGGAAATCAGCCCCAGCATTTT. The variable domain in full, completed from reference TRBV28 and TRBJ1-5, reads DVKVTQSSRYLVKRTGEKVFLECVQDMDHENMFWYRQDPGLGLRLIYFSYDVKMKEKGDIPEGYSVSREKKERFSLILESASTNQTSMYLCASTVGNQPQHFGDGTRLSIL.

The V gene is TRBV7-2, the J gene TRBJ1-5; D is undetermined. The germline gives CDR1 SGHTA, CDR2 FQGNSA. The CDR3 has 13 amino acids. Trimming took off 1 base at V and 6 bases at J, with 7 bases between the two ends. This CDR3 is CASSLVLSQPQHF. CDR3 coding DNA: TGTGCCAGCAGCTTAGTGTTGAGTCAGCCCCAGCATTTT.

Here the CDR3 reads CAARGAGERGSPLHF. CDR3 sequence (DNA): TGTGCCGCCCGGGGGGCTGGAGAGAGGGGTTCACCCCTCCACTTT. The chain is built from TRBV28 and TRBJ1-6, with a weak D call TRBD1 (6 bases). Trimming left V 11 bases short and J 9 bases short, with 23 bases between. The CDR3 length is 15 residues. CDR1 MDHEN and CDR2 SYDVKM come from the germline V gene.

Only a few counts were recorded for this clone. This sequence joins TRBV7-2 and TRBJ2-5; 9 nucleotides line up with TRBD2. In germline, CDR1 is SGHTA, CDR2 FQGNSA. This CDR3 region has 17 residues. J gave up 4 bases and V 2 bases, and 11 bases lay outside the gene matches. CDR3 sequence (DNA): TGTGCCAGCAGCTTAAGAGGCGGCGGGGGGGCCGTAGAGACCCAGTACTTC. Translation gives CASSLRGGGGAVETQYF.

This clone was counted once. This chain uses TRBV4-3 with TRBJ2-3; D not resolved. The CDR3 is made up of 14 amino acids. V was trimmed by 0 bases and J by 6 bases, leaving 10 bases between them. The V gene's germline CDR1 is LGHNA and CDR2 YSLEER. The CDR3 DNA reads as TGCGCCAGCAGCCAAGATATGATGTCCGATACGCAGTATTTT. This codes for CASSQDMMSDTQYF.

The CDR3 loop is CASQTGGNSPLHF. The CDR3 DNA is TGTGCCAGTCAGACAGGGGGAAATTCACCCCTCCACTTT. V usage is TRBV19 and J usage is TRBJ1-6; TRBD1 agrees at 9 bases. The CDR3 spans 13 residues. V lost 8 bases, J lost 7 bases, and 3 bases stayed unmatched. The germline CDR1 and CDR2 sequences are LNHDA and SQIVND (reference sequence).

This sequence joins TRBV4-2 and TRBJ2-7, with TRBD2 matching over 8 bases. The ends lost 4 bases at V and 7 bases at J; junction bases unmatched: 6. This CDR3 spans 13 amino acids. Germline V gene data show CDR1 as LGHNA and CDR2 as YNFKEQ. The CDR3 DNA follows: TGTGCCAGCAGCCTTCCGGGAGGGGAAGAGCAGTACTTC. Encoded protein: CASSLPGGEEQYF.

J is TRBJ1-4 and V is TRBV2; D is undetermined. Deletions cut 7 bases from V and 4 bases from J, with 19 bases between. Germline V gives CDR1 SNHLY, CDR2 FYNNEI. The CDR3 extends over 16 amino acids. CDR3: CASTLGFGQFNEKLFF. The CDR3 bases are TGTGCCAGCACCCTAGGGTTCGGGCAGTTTAATGAAAAACTGTTTTTT.

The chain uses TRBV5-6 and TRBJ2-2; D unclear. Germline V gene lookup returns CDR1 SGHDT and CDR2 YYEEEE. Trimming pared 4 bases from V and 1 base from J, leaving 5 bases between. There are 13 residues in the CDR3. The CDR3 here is CASSEGNTGELFF. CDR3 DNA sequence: TGTGCCAGCAGCGAAGGGAACACCGGGGAGCTGTTTTTT. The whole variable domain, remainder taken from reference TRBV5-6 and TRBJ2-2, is DAGVTQSPTHLIKTRGQQVTLRCSPKSGHDTVSWYQQALGQGPQFIFQYYEEEERQRGNFPDRFSGHQFPNYSSELNVNALLLGDSALYLCASSEGNTGELFFGEGSRLTVL.

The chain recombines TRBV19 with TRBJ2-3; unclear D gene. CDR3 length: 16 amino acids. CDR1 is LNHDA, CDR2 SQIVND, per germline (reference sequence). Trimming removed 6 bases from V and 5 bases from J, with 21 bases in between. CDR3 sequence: CASRAPGVGRGDTQYF. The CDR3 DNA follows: TGTGCCAGTAGGGCCCCAGGAGTCGGTCGAGGAGATACGCAGTATTTT.

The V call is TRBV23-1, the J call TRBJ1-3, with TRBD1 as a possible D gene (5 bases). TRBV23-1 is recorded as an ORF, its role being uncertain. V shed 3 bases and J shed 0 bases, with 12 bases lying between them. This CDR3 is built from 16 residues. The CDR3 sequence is CASSHPWGSSGNTIYF. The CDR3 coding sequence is TGCGCCAGCAGTCACCCGTGGGGCAGCTCTGGAAACACCATATATTTT.

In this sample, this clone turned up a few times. CDR3 amino acids: CASSGTSGPVYF. CDR3 sequence (DNA): TGTGCCAGCAGTGGGACTAGCGGTCCCGTGTATTTT. J is TRBJ2-3 and V is TRBV2; the match to TRBD2 covers 10 bases. The length of the CDR3 is 12 residues. Germline CDR1 SNHLY, CDR2 FYNNEI. With V trimmed by 4 bases and J by 14 bases, 6 bases remained unmatched.

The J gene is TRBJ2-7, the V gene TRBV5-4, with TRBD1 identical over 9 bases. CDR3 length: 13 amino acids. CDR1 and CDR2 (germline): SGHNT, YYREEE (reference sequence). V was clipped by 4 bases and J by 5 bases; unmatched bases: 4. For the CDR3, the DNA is TGTGCCAGCAGCGTGGGACAGGGCGACGAGCAGTACTTC. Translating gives CASSVGQGDEQYF.

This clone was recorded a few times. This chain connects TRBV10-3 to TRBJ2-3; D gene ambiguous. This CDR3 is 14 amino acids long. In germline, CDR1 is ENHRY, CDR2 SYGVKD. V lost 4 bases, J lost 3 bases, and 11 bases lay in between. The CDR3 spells CAISAGPGTDTQYF. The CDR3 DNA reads TGTGCCATCAGTGCCGGGCCTGGAACAGATACGCAGTATTTT.

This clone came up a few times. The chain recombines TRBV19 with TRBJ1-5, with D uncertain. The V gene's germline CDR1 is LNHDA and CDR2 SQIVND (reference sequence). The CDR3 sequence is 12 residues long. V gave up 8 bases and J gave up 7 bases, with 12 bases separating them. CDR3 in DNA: TGTGCCAGTGGTGAGGGTTTGCAGCCCCAGCATTTT. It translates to CASGEGLQPQHF.

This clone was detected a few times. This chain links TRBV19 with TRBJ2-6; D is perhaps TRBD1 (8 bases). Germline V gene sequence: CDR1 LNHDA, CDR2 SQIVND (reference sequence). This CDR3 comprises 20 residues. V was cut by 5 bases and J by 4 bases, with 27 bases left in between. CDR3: CASSLTGGGRGLSGANVLTF. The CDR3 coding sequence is TGTGCCAGTAGTCTCACGGGGGGAGGCAGGGGGCTCTCCGGGGCCAACGTCCTGACTTTC.

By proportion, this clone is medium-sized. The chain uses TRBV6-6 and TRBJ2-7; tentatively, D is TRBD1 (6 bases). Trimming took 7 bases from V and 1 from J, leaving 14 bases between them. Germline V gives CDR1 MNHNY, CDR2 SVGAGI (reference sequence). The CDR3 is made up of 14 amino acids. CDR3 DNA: TGTGCCAGCACCCGTGGAGACAGGTCCTACGAGCAGTACTTC. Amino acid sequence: CASTRGDRSYEQYF.

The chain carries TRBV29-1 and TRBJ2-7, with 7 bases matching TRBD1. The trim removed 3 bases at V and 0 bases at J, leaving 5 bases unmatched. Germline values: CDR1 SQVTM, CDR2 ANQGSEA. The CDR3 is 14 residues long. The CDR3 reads CSVDRTGSSYEQYF. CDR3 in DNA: TGCAGCGTTGACAGGACAGGAAGCTCCTACGAGCAGTACTTC.

CDR3 in DNA: TGTGCCAGTACCGTGACGGCGGCTTATGGCTACACCTTC. Amino acids: CASTVTAAYGYTF. The chain couples TRBV19 to TRBJ1-2; D call uncertain. Looked up from germline, CDR1 is LNHDA and CDR2 is SQIVND (reference sequence). The CDR3 is 13 residues long. V gave up 7 bases and J gave up 5 bases, with 14 bases separating them.

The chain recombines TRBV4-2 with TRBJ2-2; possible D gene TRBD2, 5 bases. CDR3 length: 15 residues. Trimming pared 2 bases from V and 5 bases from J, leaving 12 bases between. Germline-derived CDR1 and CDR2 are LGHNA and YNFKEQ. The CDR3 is CASSQRDLRTGELFF. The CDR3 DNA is TGTGCCAGCAGCCAACGGGATCTGCGGACCGGGGAGCTGTTTTTT.

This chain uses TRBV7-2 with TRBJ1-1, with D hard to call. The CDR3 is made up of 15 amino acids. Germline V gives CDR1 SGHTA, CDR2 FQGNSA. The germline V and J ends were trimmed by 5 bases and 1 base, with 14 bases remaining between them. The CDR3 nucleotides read TGTGCCAGCAGCCCTCCGGGCGGAAGGAACACTGAAGCTTTCTTT. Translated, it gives CASSPPGGRNTEAFF.

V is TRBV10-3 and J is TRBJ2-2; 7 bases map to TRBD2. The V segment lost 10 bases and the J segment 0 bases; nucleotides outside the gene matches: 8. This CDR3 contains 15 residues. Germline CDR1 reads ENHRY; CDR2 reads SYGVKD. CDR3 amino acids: CATGGGNANTGELFF. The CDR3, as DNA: TGTGCCACGGGGGGTGGCAACGCGAACACCGGGGAGCTGTTTTTT.

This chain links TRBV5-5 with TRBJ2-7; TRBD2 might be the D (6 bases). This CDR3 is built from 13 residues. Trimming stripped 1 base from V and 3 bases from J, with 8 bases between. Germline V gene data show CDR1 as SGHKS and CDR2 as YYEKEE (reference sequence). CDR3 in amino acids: CASSLTGDYEQYF. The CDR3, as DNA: TGTGCCAGCAGCTTGACGGGGGACTACGAGCAGTACTTC.

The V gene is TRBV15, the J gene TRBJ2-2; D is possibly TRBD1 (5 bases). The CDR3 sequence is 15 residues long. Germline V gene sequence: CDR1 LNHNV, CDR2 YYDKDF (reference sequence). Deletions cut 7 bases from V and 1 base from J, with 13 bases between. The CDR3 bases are TGTGCCACCACCGTGAGAAGGGGGAACACCGGGGAGCTGTTTTTT. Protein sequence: CATTVRRGNTGELFF.

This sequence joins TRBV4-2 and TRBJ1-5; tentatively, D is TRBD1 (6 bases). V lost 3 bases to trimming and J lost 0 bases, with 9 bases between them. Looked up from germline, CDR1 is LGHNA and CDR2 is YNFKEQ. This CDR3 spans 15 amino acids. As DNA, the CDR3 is TGTGCCAGCAGCCAGTGGGACACTAGCAATCAGCCCCAGCATTTT. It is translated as CASSQWDTSNQPQHF.

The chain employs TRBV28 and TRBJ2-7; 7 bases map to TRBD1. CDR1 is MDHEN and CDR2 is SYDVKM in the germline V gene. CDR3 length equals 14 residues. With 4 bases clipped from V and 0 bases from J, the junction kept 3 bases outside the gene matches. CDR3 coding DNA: TGTGCCAGCAGTTCGGGACAGACCTCCTACGAGCAGTACTTC. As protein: CASSSGQTSYEQYF.

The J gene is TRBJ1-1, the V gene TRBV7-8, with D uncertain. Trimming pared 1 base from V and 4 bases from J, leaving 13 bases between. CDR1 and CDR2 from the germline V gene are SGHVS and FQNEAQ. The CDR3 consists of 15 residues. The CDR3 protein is CASSLVEVGGTEAFF. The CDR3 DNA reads TGTGCCAGCAGCTTAGTTGAGGTAGGCGGCACTGAAGCTTTCTTT.